The 22 T cell receptor beta chains presented below share a single source sample, sequenced in a study of cytotoxic CD8 clonotypes in ibrutinib-treated CLL listed by TCRdb under 2021. Libraries were constructed by the immunoSEQ multiplex PCR assay. TCRdb obtained this table from immuneACCESS and retained in-frame rearrangements with V and J assigned. These tables miss some clones; where compared with another copy, unresolved V genes account for less than half of the shortfall, and the remainder is unexplained. This sample holds 200,000 to 250,000 clones; 60% to 80% were observed only once. The ten biggest clones cover over 5.5% of the sample. What this sample's time point label stands for: 12 months on ibrutinib. This material consisted of PBMCs, taken after 12 months of ibrutinib treatment. These receptors were taken from a human donor with chronic lymphocytic leukemia.

The genes are TRBV14 and TRBJ1-4; TRBD1 agrees at 8 bases. Germline assignment: CDR1 SGHDN and CDR2 FVKESK. The CDR3 sequence is 14 residues long. Trimming took 4 bases from V and 8 from J; bases not matched to a gene: 6. DNA for the CDR3: TGTGCCAGCAGCCCGGACAGGGTGCGCGAAAAACTGTTTTTT. This translates into CASSPDRVREKLFF.

The chain links TRBV2 to TRBJ1-6; 9 bases fit TRBD1. The germline V gene encodes CDR1 SNHLY and CDR2 FYNNEI. The CDR3 spans 15 residues. Trimming at V came to 7 bases and at J to 7 bases, leaving 8 bases not matched to a gene. The DNA for the CDR3 is TGTGCCAGCAAAAGAGAGACAGGGGGAAATTCACCCCTCCACTTT. Amino acids: CASKRETGGNSPLHF.

This clone was recorded only once. The chain links TRBV27 to TRBJ2-1; D not certain. Trimming removed 7 bases at V and 0 bases at J, with 7 bases between. Germline CDR1 MNHEY, CDR2 SMNVEV (reference sequence). The length of the CDR3 is 13 residues. The CDR3 here is CASTESSYNEQFF. CDR3 sequence (DNA): TGTGCCAGCACCGAGAGCTCCTACAATGAGCAGTTCTTC.

As to this clone: Other DNA sequences in the sample encode the same CDR3. The rearrangement joins TRBV11-3 to TRBJ1-1, with TRBD1 as a possible D gene (5 bases). V was trimmed by 2 bases and J by 0 bases, leaving 7 bases between them. Looked up from germline, CDR1 is SGHNT and CDR2 is YENEEA. The CDR3 spans 14 residues. CDR3 loop: CASSLTGVNTEAFF. Written as DNA, the CDR3 is TGTGCCAGCAGCTTAACAGGCGTGAACACTGAAGCTTTCTTT.

This clone was detected many times. The chain uses TRBV5-1 and TRBJ2-3; D may be TRBD1 (6 bases). The CDR3 is 16 amino acids. The V end lost 5 bases, the J end lost 4 bases, and 20 bases lay between the germline ends. Germline V gene lookup returns CDR1 SGHRS and CDR2 YFSETQ. The CDR3 DNA is TGCGCCAGCAGTCGCGTACAGGGAGAGAGAGCAGATACGCAGTATTTT. Encoded protein: CASSRVQGERADTQYF. Combining the CDR3 with reference TRBV5-1 and TRBJ2-3 gives the whole variable domain KAGVTQTPRYLIKTRGQQVTLSCSPISGHRSVSWYQQTPGQGLQFLFEYFSETQRNKGNFPGRFSGRQFSNSRSEMNVSTLELGDSALYLCASSRVQGERADTQYFGPGTRLTVL.

The chain joins TRBV4-3 to TRBJ1-4; 7 bases line up with TRBD1. V lost 0 bases to trimming and J lost 8 bases; unmatched junction nucleotides: 6. Germline V lookup: CDR1 LGHNA, CDR2 YSLEER. This CDR3 region has 15 residues. CDR3 sequence reads: CASSQDPDRDEKLFF. In DNA form, the CDR3 reads TGCGCCAGCAGCCAAGACCCCGACAGGGACGAAAAACTGTTTTTT.

The V call is TRBV5-1, the J call TRBJ2-1; TRBD2 agrees at 13 bases. CDR3 size: 15 residues. Germline trimming cut 4 bases from V and 10 bases from J; bases unmatched to any gene: 8. CDR1 SGHRS and CDR2 YFSETQ come from the germline V gene. For the CDR3, the DNA is TGCGCCAGCAGCACCACTAGCGGGGGGGTTTTCGAGCAGTTCTTC. This codes for CASSTTSGGVFEQFF.

The chain is built from TRBV11-2 and TRBJ2-5; D could derive from TRBD1 or TRBD2 (5 bases each). Per the germline V gene, CDR1 is SGHAT and CDR2 is FQNNGV. This CDR3 region has 14 residues. V was trimmed by 1 base and J by 5 bases, leaving 11 bases between them. The CDR3, as DNA: TGTGCCAGCAGCTTAGGTCCGGGGCCGGAGACCCAGTACTTC. It specifies CASSLGPGPETQYF.

This clone was found a few times. The rearrangement links TRBV18 to TRBJ1-6, with D uncertain. The CDR3 is 17 amino acids. V shed 0 bases and J shed 5 bases, with 14 bases lying between them. The germline V gene has CDR1 KGHSH and CDR2 LQKENI. The CDR3 loop is CASSPPLGPLNNSPLHF. For the CDR3, the DNA is TGTGCCAGCTCACCACCTCTAGGGCCCCTAAATAATTCACCCCTCCACTTT. The full variable domain, its missing parts supplied by reference TRBV18 and TRBJ1-6, is NAGVMQNPRHLVRRRGQEARLRCSPMKGHSHVYWYRQLPEEGLKFMVYLQKENIIDESGMPKERFSAEFPKEGPSILRIQQVVRGDSAAYFCASSPPLGPLNNSPLHFGNGTRLTVT.

V is TRBV2 and J is TRBJ2-1; TRBD2 matches 11 bases. CDR1 SNHLY and CDR2 FYNNEI come from the germline V gene. This CDR3 contains 16 residues. V dropped 3 bases and J dropped 8; count of bases not matched to a gene: 9. CDR3 in amino acids: CASSDHVAGGPHEQFF. The CDR3 DNA reads TGTGCCAGCAGTGACCACGTAGCGGGAGGGCCTCATGAGCAGTTCTTC.

The sample holds one count of this clone. CDR3 DNA: TGTGCCAGCAGAGTATCAGGGACAGCCTATGGCTACACCTTC. It is translated as CASRVSGTAYGYTF. The rearrangement uses TRBV7-8 and TRBJ1-2, with 7 bases aligning to TRBD1. Germline values: CDR1 SGHVS, CDR2 FQNEAQ. Trimming cost V 6 bases and J 4 bases; bases outside gene matches: 8. The length of the CDR3 is 14 residues.

The count of this clone is one. The rearrangement joins TRBV29-1 to TRBJ1-1, with TRBD1 matching 12 bases. V gave up 7 bases and J gave up 0 bases; unmatched junction bases: 3. This CDR3 contains 14 residues. Germline CDR1 reads SQVTM; CDR2 reads ANQGSEA. The CDR3 DNA reads TGCAGCGCCGGGACAGGGGGCCTGAACACTGAAGCTTTCTTT. Encoded protein: CSAGTGGLNTEAFF. Full variable domain (outside the CDR3, taken from reference TRBV29-1 and TRBJ1-1): SAVISQKPSRDICQRGTSLTIQCQVDSQVTMMFWYRQQPGQSLTLIATANQGSEATYESGFVIDKFPISRPNLTFSTLTVSNMSPEDSSIYLCSAGTGGLNTEAFFGQGTRLTVV.

In this sample, this clone turned up once. The V and J genes are TRBV30 and TRBJ1-5, with 8 bases aligning to TRBD1. CDR1 is GTSNPN, CDR2 SVGIG, per germline (reference sequence). V shed 5 bases, J shed 3 bases, and the junction held 9 bases outside the gene matches. The CDR3 contains 15 residues. CDR3 region: CAWGGPGQANQPQHF. The CDR3 DNA reads as TGTGCCTGGGGGGGTCCGGGACAGGCCAATCAGCCCCAGCATTTT.

This clone was seen once. This chain connects TRBV10-3 to TRBJ2-1; unclear D gene. The CDR3 has 12 residues. Trimming took 3 bases from V and 8 from J, leaving 8 bases between them. Germline CDR1 ENHRY, CDR2 SYGVKD. Written as DNA, the CDR3 is TGTGCCATCAGTGATCGGCTCGATGAGCAGTTCTTC. Protein product: CAISDRLDEQFF.

This clone turned up a few times. The chain employs TRBV6-5 and TRBJ2-5, with D perhaps given as TRBD1 or TRBD2 (5 bases each). CDR3 length: 14 amino acids. Germline loops: CDR1 MNHEY, CDR2 SVGAGI. Trimming stripped 6 bases from V and 4 bases from J, with 15 bases between. The CDR3 spells CASSPLKGRETQYF. For the CDR3, the DNA is TGTGCCAGCAGCCCATTAAAGGGGAGAGAGACCCAGTACTTC.

The chain uses TRBV25-1 and TRBJ2-7, with 7 positions matching TRBD2. Germline V gene data show CDR1 as MGHDK and CDR2 as SYGVNS. The length of the CDR3 is 13 residues. J lost 4 bases, V lost 4 bases, and 4 bases had no gene match. The DNA for the CDR3 is TGTGCCAGCAGTGGAGCGGGAAGATACGAGCAGTACTTC. It specifies CASSGAGRYEQYF.

The rearrangement joins TRBV25-1 to TRBJ2-1, with TRBD2 matching 9 bases. CDR1 is MGHDK, CDR2 SYGVNS, per germline. This CDR3 has 15 amino acids. The V segment lost 3 bases and the J segment 2 bases; nucleotides outside the gene matches: 2. The CDR3 is CASSELAGPYNEQFF. The CDR3 coding sequence is TGTGCCAGCAGTGAGCTAGCGGGGCCCTACAATGAGCAGTTCTTC.

V is TRBV9 and J is TRBJ2-7; 7 nucleotides agree with TRBD2. Trimming took 2 bases from V and 2 from J; bases not matched to a gene: 7. The germline gives CDR1 SGDLS, CDR2 YYNGEE. This CDR3 has 15 amino acids. CDR3 DNA sequence: TGTGCCAGCAGCGTGGATGCGGGAGCCGCCTACGAGCAGTACTTC. Translated, it gives CASSVDAGAAYEQYF.

The chain employs TRBV29-1 and TRBJ2-7; 7 bases map to TRBD1. Looked up from germline, CDR1 is SQVTM and CDR2 is ANQGSEA. The CDR3 has 14 amino acids. With 6 bases clipped from V and 3 bases from J, the junction kept 11 bases outside the gene matches. CDR3 protein: CSVATGDRYYEQYF. DNA of the CDR3: TGCAGCGTCGCTACAGGGGATCGCTACTACGAGCAGTACTTC.

This clone has a single count. The chain links TRBV11-2 to TRBJ2-1; 10 bases agree with TRBD2. The CDR3 contains 17 residues. V was clipped by 5 bases and J by 3 bases; unmatched bases: 10. Germline CDR1 reads SGHAT; CDR2 reads FQNNGV. The CDR3 region is CASSREPSGSLYNEQFF. In DNA, the CDR3 is TGTGCCAGCAGCCGGGAGCCTAGCGGGAGTCTCTACAATGAGCAGTTCTTC.

This chain joins TRBV30 and TRBJ1-1; the D is unclear. Germline loops: CDR1 GTSNPN, CDR2 SVGIG (reference sequence). The V and J ends lost 3 bases and 3 bases respectively, with 11 bases between them. The CDR3 length is 13 residues. The CDR3 DNA reads TGTGCCTGGAGAAACGATGGGGACACTGAAGCTTTCTTT. This gives the protein CAWRNDGDTEAFF.

CDR3 in amino acids: CASSQDRSGPKAFF. The DNA of the CDR3 is TGCGCCAGCAGCCAAGATCGATCCGGGCCTAAAGCTTTCTTT. This chain connects TRBV4-3 to TRBJ1-1, with D unresolved. The CDR3 is made up of 14 amino acids. Germline V gives CDR1 LGHNA, CDR2 YSLEER. V lost 0 bases and J lost 9, with 14 bases in between.